This TCR beta chain is from a study of Ad26.COV2.S vaccination and SARS-CoV-2 variants. About the study: Enrollment placed the donor in the COV1001 Ad26.COV2.S trial arm. Intramuscular Ad26.COV2.S doses were given once or twice, 56 days apart.

CDR3 length: 15 residues. The V and J ends lost 3 bases and 6 bases, in that order; junction bases with no gene match: 5. Germline lookup yields CDR1 SGHAT and CDR2 FQNNGV. Measured with immunoSEQ multiplex PCR; TCRdb has only the in-frame clones, and not every one. The data contain 380,000 or so clones, 80% to 90% of them seen just once; the ten biggest clones take up just under 5%. General study findings and limits: Vaccine recipients showed a spike-specific TCR breadth that was higher than in placebo recipients.

About this clone itself: The antigen remains undetermined.

Treatment denoted: 15 to 20 received Ad26.COV2.S at low or high dose, single or two shots; about 5 received placebo; per-sample allocation not given. At day 63 after the first vaccine or placebo injection, samples were drawn. Within Boston, the person who donated was an adult of 18-55 years. The material sequenced was peripheral blood, taken in a trial of Ad26.COV2.S vaccine versus placebo. This TCR derives from a person aged 18-60 years who received the Ad26.COV2.S COVID-19 vaccine or a placebo. The J gene is TRBJ1-4, the V gene TRBV11-2, with 9 bases lining up with TRBD1. CDR3 in DNA: TGTGCCAGCAGCTTTGGGACAGGGAAGGATGAAAAACTGTTTTTT. Amino acid sequence: CASSFGTGKDEKLFF.